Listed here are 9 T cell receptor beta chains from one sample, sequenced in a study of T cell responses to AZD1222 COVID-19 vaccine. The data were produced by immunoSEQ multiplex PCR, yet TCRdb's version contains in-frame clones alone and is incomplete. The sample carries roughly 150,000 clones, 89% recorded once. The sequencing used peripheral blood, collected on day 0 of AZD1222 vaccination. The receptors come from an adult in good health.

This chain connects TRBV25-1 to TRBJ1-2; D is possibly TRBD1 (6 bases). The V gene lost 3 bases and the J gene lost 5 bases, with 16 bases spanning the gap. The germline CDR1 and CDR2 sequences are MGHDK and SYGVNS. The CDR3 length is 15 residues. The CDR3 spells CASSEGGGFPYGYTF. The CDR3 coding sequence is TGTGCCAGCAGTGAGGGGGGGGGCTTCCCTTATGGCTACACCTTC.

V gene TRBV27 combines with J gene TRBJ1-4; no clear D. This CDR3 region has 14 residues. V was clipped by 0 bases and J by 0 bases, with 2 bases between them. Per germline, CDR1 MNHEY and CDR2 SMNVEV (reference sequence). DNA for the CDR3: TGTGCCAGCAGTTTATCCTCAACTAATGAAAAACTGTTTTTT. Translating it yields CASSLSSTNEKLFF. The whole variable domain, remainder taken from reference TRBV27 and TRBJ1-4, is EAQVTQNPRYLITVTGKKLTVTCSQNMNHEYMSWYRQDPGLGLRQIYYSMNVEVTDKGDVPEGYKVSRKEKRNFPLILESPSPNQTSLYFCASSLSSTNEKLFFGSGTQLSVL.

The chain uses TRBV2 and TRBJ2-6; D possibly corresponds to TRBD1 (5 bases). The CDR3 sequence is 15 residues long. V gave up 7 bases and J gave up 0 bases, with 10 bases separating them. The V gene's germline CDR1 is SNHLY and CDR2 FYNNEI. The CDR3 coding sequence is TGTGCCAGCACTGGGGCGGACTCTGGGGCCAACGTCCTGACTTTC. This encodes CASTGADSGANVLTF.

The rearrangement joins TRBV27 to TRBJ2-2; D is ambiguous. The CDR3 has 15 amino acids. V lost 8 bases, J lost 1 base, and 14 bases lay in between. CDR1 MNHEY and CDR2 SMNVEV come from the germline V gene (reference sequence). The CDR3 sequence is CASGMTPRNTGELFF. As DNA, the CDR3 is TGTGCCAGCGGAATGACCCCGCGGAACACCGGGGAGCTGTTTTTT.

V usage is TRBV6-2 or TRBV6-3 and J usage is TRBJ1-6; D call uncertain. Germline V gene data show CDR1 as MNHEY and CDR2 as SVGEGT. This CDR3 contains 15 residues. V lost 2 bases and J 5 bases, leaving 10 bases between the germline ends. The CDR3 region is CASSYGPRNNSPLHF. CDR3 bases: TGTGCCAGCAGTTACGGCCCAAGGAATAATTCACCCCTCCACTTT.

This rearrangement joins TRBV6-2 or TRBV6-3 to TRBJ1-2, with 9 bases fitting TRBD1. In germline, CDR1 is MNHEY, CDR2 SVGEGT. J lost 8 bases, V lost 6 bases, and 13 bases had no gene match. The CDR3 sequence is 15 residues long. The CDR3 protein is CASSEDTGGSKGYTF. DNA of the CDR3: TGTGCCAGCAGCGAGGACACAGGGGGCTCAAAGGGCTACACCTTC.

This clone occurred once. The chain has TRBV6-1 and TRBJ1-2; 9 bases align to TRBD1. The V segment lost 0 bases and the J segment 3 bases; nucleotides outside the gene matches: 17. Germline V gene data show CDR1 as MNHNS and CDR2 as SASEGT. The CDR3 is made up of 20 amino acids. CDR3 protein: CASSEALGLSTGQGDYGYTF. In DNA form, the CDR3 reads TGTGCCAGCAGTGAAGCGCTTGGCCTTTCTACGGGACAGGGAGACTATGGCTACACCTTC.

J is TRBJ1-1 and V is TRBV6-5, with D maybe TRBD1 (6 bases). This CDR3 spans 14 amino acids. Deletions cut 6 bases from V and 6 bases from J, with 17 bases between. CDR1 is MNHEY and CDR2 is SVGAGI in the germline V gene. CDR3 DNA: TGTGCCAGCAGACCCGTTACAGGGAGACCTGAAGCTTTCTTT. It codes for CASRPVTGRPEAFF.

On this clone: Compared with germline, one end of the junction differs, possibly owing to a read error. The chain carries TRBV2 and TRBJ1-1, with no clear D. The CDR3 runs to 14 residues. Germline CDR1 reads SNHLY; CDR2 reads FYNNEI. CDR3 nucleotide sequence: TGTGCCAGCAGAGAAGACTCCCGGGGCACTGAAGCTTTCTTT. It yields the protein CASREDSRGTEAFF.